Detailed here is one TCR beta chain. No antigen is known for it. The input lacks base qualities; no much larger clone sits a single base away. These data originate in a study of blood T cell repertoires in COVID-19 (TCRdb year 2020). For context, the study as a whole: Samples from collaborators originated in the United States, Italy and Spain and spanned both the acute and convalescent phases of COVID-19. Nearly every sample came with metadata listing a de-identified subject ID, COVID-19 status, age in years and sex. Subjects who had been exposed to COVID-19, were actively infected with it, or had recovered from it provided the deeply sampled blood TCRbeta repertoires that made up the dataset. The material from the prospective study consisted of cDNA or gDNA derived from T cells, B-cell-depleted T cells, or PBMCs. HLA class I and class II types, where available, came from metadata supplied by the sample provider rather than from assay-based typing. A freely available public database, intended as a resource for researchers studying the immune response to SARS-CoV-2, is where the repertoires were released. The samples were drawn from the first 160 participants of the ongoing ImmuneRACE study and from 1,254 subjects provided by 6 global collaborators. General findings and caveats noted by the study authors: The quantity of clinical and demographic metadata differed by source and by participant and was supplied without curation.

In the prospective study, participants were roughly 18 to 100 years old, resided in fewer than 25 geographic areas of the United States, and were enrolled through a virtual design. To assign participants to cohorts, the prospective study relied on clinical history that participants themselves reported in a screening survey and a study questionnaire. Recovered participants in ImmuneRACE Cohort 3 were defined as having two consecutive negative NP/OP PCR tests, clearance from a healthcare professional, or resolution of symptoms. In the prospective study, whole blood, serum and a nasopharyngeal or oropharyngeal swab were collected from each participant by mobile phlebotomists. Over a roughly two-month period, participants in the prospective study had the option of providing additional blood draws and questionnaires. Prospective study blood samples were shipped either frozen or at room temperature before DNA extraction.

V lost 5 bases and J lost 6 bases; the stretch between them is 17 bases long. The CDR3 has 15 amino acids, counting the end cysteine and phenylalanine. Left in the record is the CDR3 DNA by itself, 45 bases read in frame from the first base. CDR1 and CDR2 (SGHVT, SQSDAQ) derive from the germline V gene. TCRbeta CDR3 regions were amplified from genomic DNA by means of the immunoSEQ Assay, a bias-controlled multiplex PCR. Under the source paper's analysis protocol: Within the assay, amplification of reference gene primers was used to estimate how many nucleated cells each sample contained. To quantify the absolute abundance of each unique TCRbeta CDR3 rearrangement, sequence reads were collapsed and filtered. Productive Simpson clonality was computed per sample as the square root of Simpson's diversity index over productive rearrangements. The clones in this table, taken by TCRdb from immuneACCESS, are in-frame only. Not every clone is retained; where verified, under half of the shortfall comes from an unresolved V gene, and the cause of the rest is unknown. V, J and clone size derive from that table, while D and trimming were established from the DNA sequence. The sample table shows roughly 330,000 clones, and 87% are seen once. The ten largest clones add up to 5.3% of the sample.

The V gene is TRBV7-4 and the J gene is TRBJ2-1, and TRBD1 may be the D gene, going by 6 matching bases. The sequenced material came from PBMCs or T cells enriched from blood (not recorded which). This clonotype was obtained from a woman aged 25 to 45 who had recovered from COVID-19. CDR3 protein: CASSNRRSRGNEQFF. The DNA is TGTGCCAGCAGCAATAGAAGGTCCAGGGGCAATGAGCAGTTCTTC.